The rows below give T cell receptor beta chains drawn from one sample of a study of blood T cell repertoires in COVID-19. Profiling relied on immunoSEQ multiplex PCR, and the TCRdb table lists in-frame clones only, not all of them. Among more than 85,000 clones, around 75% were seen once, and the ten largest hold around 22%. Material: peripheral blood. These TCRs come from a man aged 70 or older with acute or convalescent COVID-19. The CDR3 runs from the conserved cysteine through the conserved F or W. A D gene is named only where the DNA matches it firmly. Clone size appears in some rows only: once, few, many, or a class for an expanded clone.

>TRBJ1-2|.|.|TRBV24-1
TGTGCCACCAGTGACCAGGTCTATGGCTACACCTTC
CATSDQVYGYTF
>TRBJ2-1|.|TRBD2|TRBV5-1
TGCGCCAGCAGCTGGGGGACTAGCGACAATGAGCAGTTCTTC
CASSWGTSDNEQFF
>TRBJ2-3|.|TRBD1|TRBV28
TGTGCCAGCAACACAGGAGGGACAGGGGGCTTCGCAGATACGCAGTATTTT
CASNTGGTGGFADTQYF
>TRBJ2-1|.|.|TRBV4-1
TGCGCCAGCAGCCAAGAGGTGAGACAGGACCCTTACAATGAGCAGTTCTTC
CASSQEVRQDPYNEQFF
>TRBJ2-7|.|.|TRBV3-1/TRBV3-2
TGTGCCAGCAGCCAAGGCTTGGCGAACAGGGACTACGAGCAGTACTTC
CASSQGLANRDYEQYF
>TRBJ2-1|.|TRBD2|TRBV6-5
TGTGCCAGCAGTTACTGGCGGGGGGAATCCTACAATGAGCAGTTCTTC
CASSYWRGESYNEQFF
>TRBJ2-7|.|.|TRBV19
TGTGCCAGTAGTCCCCCTGAGCCAGGGTACGAGCAGTACTTC
CASSPPEPGYEQYF
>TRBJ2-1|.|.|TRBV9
TGTGCCAGCAGCGTAAGAACAGGGGGGGATGAGCAGTTCTTC
CASSVRTGGDEQFF
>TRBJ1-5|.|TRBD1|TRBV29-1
TGCAGCGTCCTCGGATCGGGACAGGGCAATCAGCCCCAGCATTTT
CSVLGSGQGNQPQHF
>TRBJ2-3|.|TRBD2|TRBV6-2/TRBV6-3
TGTGCCAGCAGCCCCCAGGGGAGCGGGAGAACAGATACGCAGTATTTT
CASSPQGSGRTDTQYF
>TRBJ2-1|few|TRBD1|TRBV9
TGTGCCAGCAGCGTAGTGTTCGGACAGGGGGCTGGTGAGCAGTTCTTC
CASSVVFGQGAGEQFF
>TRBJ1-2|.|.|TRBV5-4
TGTGCCAGCAGCTTGAAGGGGGATAGCTACACCTTC
CASSLKGDSYTF
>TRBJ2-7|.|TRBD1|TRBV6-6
TGTGCCAGCCATCCGGGACAGGGTACCCACGAGCAGTACTTC
CASHPGQGTHEQYF
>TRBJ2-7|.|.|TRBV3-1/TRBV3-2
TGTGCCAGCAGCCAAGTCAACGGGAGAGGTCCCGAGCAGTACTTC
CASSQVNGRGPEQYF
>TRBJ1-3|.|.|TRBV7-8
TGTGCCAGCAGCGAGAGAAACACCATATATTTT
CASSERNTIYF
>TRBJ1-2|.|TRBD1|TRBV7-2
TGTGCCAGCAGCTTTTCGACAGGGAACTATGGCTACACCTTC
CASSFSTGNYGYTF
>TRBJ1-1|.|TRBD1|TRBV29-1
TGCAGCGTAAGATTGGACAGGCCCCAGGGGTATAACACTGAAGCTTTCTTT
CSVRLDRPQGYNTEAFF
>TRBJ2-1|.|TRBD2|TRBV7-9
TGTGCCAGCAGCTTAGGGAGAAACAGCGGGAGGGCCGGGAATGAGCAGTTCTTC
CASSLGRNSGRAGNEQFF
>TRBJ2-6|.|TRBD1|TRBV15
TGTGCCACCAGCCCGGGACAGGGACGCTCTGGGGCCAACGTCCTGACTTTC
CATSPGQGRSGANVLTF
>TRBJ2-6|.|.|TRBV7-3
TGTGCCAGCAGAACAGGGTCTGGGGCCAACGTCCTGACTTTC
CASRTGSGANVLTF
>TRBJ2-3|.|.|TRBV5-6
TGTGCCAGCAGCTTGGGAGGCACTGATACGCAGTATTTT
CASSLGGTDTQYF
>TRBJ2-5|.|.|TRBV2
TGTGCCAGCAGTGAAATACAGGGTCTTGGGGAGACCCAGTACTTC
CASSEIQGLGETQYF
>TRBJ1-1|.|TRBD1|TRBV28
TGTGCCAGCAGTTTATACAACAGGGGTTTGGCTTTCTTT
CASSLYNRGLAFF
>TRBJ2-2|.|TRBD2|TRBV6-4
TGTGCCAGCAGTGCTAGCGGGAGCACCGGGGAGCTGTTTTTT
CASSASGSTGELFF
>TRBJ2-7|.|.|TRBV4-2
TGTGCCAGCAGCCAAGATGGGGCCAGCCTCCTGAAGAAGCAGTACTTC
CASSQDGASLLKKQYF
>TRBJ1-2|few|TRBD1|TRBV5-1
TGCGCCAGCAGCGGGGGAACCGGGACAGCGAACTATGGCTACACCTTC
CASSGGTGTANYGYTF
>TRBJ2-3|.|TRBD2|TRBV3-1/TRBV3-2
TGTGCCAGCAGCCGCCCGGGCCCGGCAGGGCCTAGCGGGAGGACAGATACGCAGTATTTT
CASSRPGPAGPSGRTDTQYF
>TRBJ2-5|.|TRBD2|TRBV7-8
TGTGCCAGCAGCTTAGGGGGGACTAGCGGGAGGTGGCAGGAGACCCAGTACTTC
CASSLGGTSGRWQETQYF
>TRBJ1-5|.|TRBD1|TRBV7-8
TGTGCCAGCACCAAAGACAGGGGCAATCAGCCCCAGCATTTT
CASTKDRGNQPQHF
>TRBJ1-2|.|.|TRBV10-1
TGCGCCAGCTATCAACAGGGTTGTGGCTACACCTTC
CASYQQGCGYTF
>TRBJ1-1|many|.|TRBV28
TGTGCCAGCAGCGATGGGGGGGTTGAAGCTTTCTTT
CASSDGGVEAFF
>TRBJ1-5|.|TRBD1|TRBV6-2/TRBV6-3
TGTGCCAGCAGTTACGTGGCAGGGGGCAGCCATAGCAATCAGCCCCAGCATTTT
CASSYVAGGSHSNQPQHF
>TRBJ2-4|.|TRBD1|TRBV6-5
TGTGCCAGCAGGGTCGACAGGGGAAACATTCAGTACTTC
CASRVDRGNIQYF
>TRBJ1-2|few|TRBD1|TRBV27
TGTGCCAGCAGTTCCAGGGCAGGGGGCAAGGGCTACACCTTC
CASSSRAGGKGYTF
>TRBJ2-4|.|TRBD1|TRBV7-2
TGTGCCAGCAGCCCGACAGGGGCCGCCGGGATTCAGTACTTC
CASSPTGAAGIQYF
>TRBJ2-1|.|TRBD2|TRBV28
TGTGCCAGCAGGGGGCGACTAGCGGTCAATGAGCAGTTCTTC
CASRGRLAVNEQFF
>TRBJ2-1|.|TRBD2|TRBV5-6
TGTGCCAGCAGTTCGGGGAGGGCCTCCTACAATGAGCAGTTCTTC
CASSSGRASYNEQFF
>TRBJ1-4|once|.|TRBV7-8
TGTGCCAGCAGCCCCCCCAGTGGTGCAACTAATGAAAAACTGTTTTTT
CASSPPSGATNEKLFF
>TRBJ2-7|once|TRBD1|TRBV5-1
TGCGCCAGCGGGGAAGGGACAGGCCCCTACCACGAGCAGTACTTC
CASGEGTGPYHEQYF
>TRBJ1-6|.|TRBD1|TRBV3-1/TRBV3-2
TGTGCCAGCAGCCCGCAGGGGGCTTCGGCCCTCCACTTT
CASSPQGASALHF